The 4 T cell receptor beta chains listed next were all sequenced from one sample in a study of CD8 T cells in ankylosing spondylitis. Using its own MiXCR run on the 5' RACE reads, TCRdb lists one record per CDR3 protein. The table includes about 210,000 distinct CDR3 sequences, 7% to 8% detected once. Their specific antigens are unknown. Study-level points and caveats: For ankylosing spondylitis blood, a TCR beta motif of eight or nine highly homologous variants appeared characteristic.

Material for sequencing was blood, either unsorted or a sorted T cell fraction (not recorded which). All receptors come from a male donor with ankylosing spondylitis.

V is TRBV29-1 and J is TRBJ1-2; D might be TRBD1 (6 bases). The germline V and J ends were trimmed by 3 bases and 2 bases, with 10 bases remaining between them. In germline, CDR1 is SQVTM, CDR2 ANQGSEA. This CDR3 spans 13 amino acids. The CDR3 loop reads CSVDPGANYGYTF. DNA of the CDR3: TGCAGCGTTGATCCGGGGGCGAACTATGGCTACACCTTC.

Here the CDR3 reads CSARVARGSYNEQFF. CDR3 coding DNA: TGCAGTGCTAGAGTGGCGAGGGGGTCCTACAATGAGCAGTTCTTC. V gene TRBV20-1 combines with J gene TRBJ2-1; D possibly corresponds to TRBD1 (6 bases). With 1 base removed from V and 1 base from J, the gap between germline ends came to 11 bases. Germline CDR1 is DFQATT and CDR2 is SNEGSKA (reference sequence). This CDR3 contains 15 residues.

This clonotype was seen a handful of times. The CDR3 protein is CASSYSPAYEQYF. The CDR3 nucleotides are TGTGCCAGCAGTTACTCGCCAGCGTACGAGCAGTACTTC. The chain joins TRBV6-5 to TRBJ2-7; D gene unclear. This CDR3 spans 13 amino acids. Germline values: CDR1 MNHEY, CDR2 SVGAGI. Trimming stripped 0 bases from V and 4 bases from J, with 7 bases between.

In this sample, this clonotype turned up many times. The J gene is TRBJ2-4, the V gene TRBV28, with TRBD1 matching 8 bases. V shed 2 bases and J 4 bases; nucleotides not matched to a gene: 4. The germline V gene encodes CDR1 MDHEN and CDR2 SYDVKM. This CDR3 is 15 amino acids long. The CDR3: CASSLGQGAKNIQYF. The CDR3 nucleotides are TGTGCCAGCAGTTTAGGCCAGGGGGCGAAAAACATTCAGTACTTC.